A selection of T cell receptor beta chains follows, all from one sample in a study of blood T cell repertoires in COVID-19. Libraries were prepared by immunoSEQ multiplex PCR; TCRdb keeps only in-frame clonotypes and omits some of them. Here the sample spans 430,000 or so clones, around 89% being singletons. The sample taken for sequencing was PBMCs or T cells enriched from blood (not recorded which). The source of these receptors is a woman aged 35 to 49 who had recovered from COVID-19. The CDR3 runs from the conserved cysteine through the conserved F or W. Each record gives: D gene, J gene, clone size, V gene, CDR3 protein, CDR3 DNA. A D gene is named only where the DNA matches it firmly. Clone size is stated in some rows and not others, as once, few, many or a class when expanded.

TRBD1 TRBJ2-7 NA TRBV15 CATSSRQGFSYEQYF TGTGCCACCAGCAGCAGACAGGGATTCTCCTACGAGCAGTACTTC
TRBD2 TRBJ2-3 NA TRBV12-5 CASGPTLLAGLSDTQYF TGTGCTAGTGGCCCGACATTACTAGCGGGTTTATCAGATACGCAGTATTTT
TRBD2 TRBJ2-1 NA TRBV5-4 CASSLGGSSYNEQFF TGTGCCAGCAGCCTCGGCGGGAGCTCCTACAATGAGCAGTTCTTC
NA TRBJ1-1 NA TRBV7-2 CASSSPPQGNTEAFF TGTGCCAGCAGCTCGCCACCTCAGGGAAACACTGAAGCTTTCTTT
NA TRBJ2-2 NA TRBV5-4 CASSREINTGELFF TGTGCCAGCAGCCGGGAGATTAACACCGGGGAGCTGTTTTTT
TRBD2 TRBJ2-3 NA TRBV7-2 CASSLAREGDTQYF TGTGCCAGCAGCTTAGCTAGGGAGGGAGATACGCAGTATTTT
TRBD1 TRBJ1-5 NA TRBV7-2 CASSLVTGAQPQHF TGTGCCAGCAGCTTAGTGACAGGGGCACAGCCCCAGCATTTT
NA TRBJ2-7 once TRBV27 CASSLSLNFYEQYF TGTGCCAGCAGTTTATCACTAAACTTCTACGAGCAGTACTTC
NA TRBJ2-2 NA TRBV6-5 CASSSVGVSTGELFF TGTGCCAGCAGTTCGGTGGGAGTAAGCACCGGGGAGCTGTTTTTT
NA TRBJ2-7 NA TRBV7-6 CASSLVSGGVSYEQYF TGTGCCAGCAGCTTAGTATCGGGCGGGGTTTCCTACGAGCAGTACTTC
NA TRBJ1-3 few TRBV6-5 CASSPSFSGNTIYF TGTGCCAGCAGTCCCTCCTTTTCTGGAAACACCATATATTTT
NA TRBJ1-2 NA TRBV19 CASSTDTFYGYTF TGTGCCAGTAGTACGGACACCTTCTATGGCTACACCTTC
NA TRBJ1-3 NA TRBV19 CASSMGSSRTVSGNTIYF TGTGCCAGTAGTATGGGAAGCTCTAGGACAGTCTCTGGAAACACCATATATTTT
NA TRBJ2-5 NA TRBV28 CASSFRGAGETQYF TGTGCCAGCAGTTTTCGGGGGGCAGGGGAGACCCAGTACTTC
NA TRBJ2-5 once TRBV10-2 CASSELQNRWTQYF TGCGCCAGCAGTGAGTTACAGAATAGGTGGACCCAGTACTTC
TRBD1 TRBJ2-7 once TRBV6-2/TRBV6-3 CASSYFAGTGGFEQYF TGTGCCAGCAGTTACTTCGCCGGGACAGGGGGCTTCGAGCAGTACTTC
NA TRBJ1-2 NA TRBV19 CASSLRYRSYGYTF TGTGCCAGTAGTCTCCGGTACAGGTCCTATGGCTACACCTTC
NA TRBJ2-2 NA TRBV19 CASTERVTGELFF TGTGCCAGTACTGAGCGGGTCACCGGGGAGCTGTTTTTT
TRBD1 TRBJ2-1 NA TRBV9 CASSGPQGAITNEQFF TGTGCCAGCAGCGGCCCGCAGGGGGCTATAACCAATGAGCAGTTCTTC
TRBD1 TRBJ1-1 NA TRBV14 CASSQYQGQINTEAFF TGTGCCAGCAGCCAGTATCAGGGACAGATAAACACTGAAGCTTTCTTT
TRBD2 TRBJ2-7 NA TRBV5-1 CASSSLPTSGLRTPWGEQYF TGCGCCAGCAGTTCCCTTCCGACTAGCGGGCTTAGAACCCCATGGGGCGAGCAGTACTTC
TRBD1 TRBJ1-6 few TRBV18 CASSTGQNSPLHF TGTGCCAGCTCAACGGGACAGAATTCACCCCTCCACTTT
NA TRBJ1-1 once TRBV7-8 CASVDGGYTEAFF TGTGCCAGCGTGGACGGGGGGTACACTGAAGCTTTCTTT
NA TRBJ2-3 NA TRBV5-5 CASSLQVDTQYF TGTGCCAGCAGCCTACAGGTAGATACGCAGTATTTT
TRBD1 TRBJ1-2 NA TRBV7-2 CASSQGQGGAYGYTF TGTGCCAGCAGCCAGGGACAGGGAGGGGCCTATGGCTACACCTTC
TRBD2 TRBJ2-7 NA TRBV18 CASSPGWEGPWEQYF TGTGCCAGCTCACCAGGGTGGGAGGGCCCGTGGGAGCAGTACTTC